One and the same sample provided the 14 T cell receptor beta chains below, sequenced in a study of T cells in women clearing cervical HPV infection. Measured with immunoSEQ multiplex PCR; TCRdb has only the in-frame clones, and not every one. Here the sample table reports about 19,000 clones. Specimen: blood buffy coat. Receptors originate from a woman aged 18 to 75 with a cervical HPV16 infection that either progressed to CIN3+ or cleared (not recorded which).

For this clone: The DNA ends 3 residues before the CDR3 does, and the rest of the CDR3 is filled in from the germline J gene. This sequence joins TRBV6-2 or TRBV6-3 and TRBJ1-1; D ambiguous. Trimming removed 6 bases from V and 1 base from J, with 12 bases in between. The CDR3 loop spans 14 amino acids. Germline-derived CDR1 and CDR2 are MNHEY and SVGEGT. The CDR3 bases that were read are TGTGCCAGCAGGGCGGGCACGACGAACACTGAA. This gives the protein CASRAGTTNTE. The whole CDR3 sequence reads CASRAGTTNTEAFF.

On this clone itself: An end of the junction does not agree with germline; a read error may underlie this. With the read ending 3 residues before the CDR3 end, the germline J gene is used to fill in that end. The chain employs TRBV7-9 and TRBJ2-7, with D unresolved. The CDR3 totals 12 residues. Germline loops: CDR1 SEHNR, CDR2 FQNEAQ (reference sequence). CDR3 protein: CSSSFTGYEQYF. The sequenced part of the CDR3 DNA is TGTTCCAGCAGCTTCACCGGCTACGAG.

Note on this clone: The CDR3 end is not reached by the read, which stops 3 residues before it; the germline J gene fills it in. The chain joins TRBV2 to TRBJ2-7; unclear D gene. Germline CDR1 is SNHLY and CDR2 is FYNNEI. The CDR3 covers 12 residues. Trimming cost V 5 bases and J 3 bases, with 8 bases left between them. Incomplete CDR3 DNA: TGTGCCAGCAGTCCAGGTTTCTACGAG. Encoded protein: CASSPGFYE. The entire CDR3 reads CASSPGFYEQYF.

This clone shows up as medium-sized by frequency. The CDR3 goes on 3 residues after the read ends, and that part is filled in from the germline J gene. The V call is TRBV14, the J call TRBJ2-3; 9 bases are shared with TRBD2. The CDR3 runs to 19 residues. Per germline, CDR1 SGHDN and CDR2 FVKESK. After removal of 4 bases from V and 0 bases from J, the junction contained 14 bases not matched to a gene. The CDR3 is CASSPYGLAGSFSTDTQYF. Incomplete CDR3 DNA: TGTGCCAGCAGCCCCTATGGGCTAGCGGGATCCTTTAGCACAGATACG. Looking up the rest from reference TRBV14 and TRBJ2-3 gives the full variable domain: EAGVTQFPSHSVIEKGQTVTLRCDPISGHDNLYWYRRVMGKEIKFLLHFVKESKQDESGMPNNRFLAERTGGTYSTLKVQPAELEDSGVYFCASSPYGLAGSFSTDTQYFGPGTRLTVL.

The CDR3: CASSLLDRAYEQYF. The sequenced part of the CDR3 DNA is TGTGCCAGCAGCCTCCTCGACAGGGCCTACGAG. V is TRBV7-9 and J is TRBJ2-7, with TRBD1 matching 7 bases. The observed sequence ends 3 residues before the CDR3 terminus, with the missing tail filled in from the germline J gene. The ends lost 5 bases at V and 2 bases at J; junction bases unmatched: 6. CDR1 and CDR2 from the germline V gene are SEHNR and FQNEAQ (reference sequence). This CDR3 has 14 amino acids. The entire variable domain, with the rest obtained from reference TRBV7-9 and TRBJ2-7, is as follows: DTGVSQNPRHKITKRGQNVTFRCDPISEHNRLYWYRQTLGQGPEFLTYFQNEAQLEKSRLLSDRFSAERPKGSFSTLEIQRTEQGDSAMYLCASSLLDRAYEQYFGPGTRLTVT.

Note on this clone: The CDR3 goes on 3 residues after the read ends, and that part is filled in from the germline J gene. The J gene is TRBJ2-1, the V gene TRBV9, with 8 bases identical to TRBD2. The CDR3 has 15 amino acids. Germline V gene sequence: CDR1 SGDLS, CDR2 YYNGEE. The V segment lost 0 bases and the J segment 8 bases; nucleotides outside the gene matches: 7. CDR3 DNA, as far as it was read: TGTGCCAGCAGCGTAGTTATAGCGGGGTCGGATGAG. Its protein is CASSVVIAGSDE. The whole CDR3 protein is CASSVVIAGSDEQFF.

As for this clone: The read halts 3 residues ahead of the CDR3 end, with the missing end drawn from the germline J gene. The chain has TRBV4-1 and TRBJ1-1; TRBD1 aligns across 10 bases. The V segment lost 4 bases and the J segment 1 base; nucleotides outside the gene matches: 9. Looked up from germline, CDR1 is MGHRA and CDR2 is YSYEKL. The CDR3 is made up of 17 amino acids. The CDR3 protein is CASSPLGTGVENTEAFF. CDR3 bases read: TGCGCCAGCAGCCCACTCGGGACAGGGGTCGAGAACACTGAA.

Note on this clone: Compared with germline, one end of the junction differs, possibly owing to a read error. The CDR3 end falls 3 residues outside the read, so it is completed with the germline J gene. This chain connects TRBV20-1 to TRBJ2-7; possibly TRBD1 for D (6 bases). This CDR3 region has 13 residues. Germline-derived CDR1 and CDR2 are DFQATT and SNEGSKA (reference sequence). The CDR3 DNA, read in part, is TGCAGTGCAAACCGGGACACTTCCTCCGAG. Its protein is CSANRDTSSE. The whole CDR3 protein reads CSANRDTSSEQYF.

CDR3 loop: CASSYEPGTRLYNEQFF. CDR3 DNA (partial): TGTGCCAGCAGTTACGAGCCCGGGACTAGACTCTACAATGAG. The V call is TRBV6-2 or TRBV6-3, the J call TRBJ2-1; 8 nucleotides agree with TRBD2. The read halts 3 residues ahead of the CDR3 end, with the missing end drawn from the germline J gene. The CDR3 is 17 residues long. Germline V lookup: CDR1 MNHEY, CDR2 SVGEGT. Germline trimming cut 2 bases from V and 3 bases from J; bases unmatched to any gene: 9.

Regarding this clone: Read data end 3 residues before the CDR3 end; the end is taken from the germline J gene. The genes are TRBV15 and TRBJ2-7; TRBD2 might be the D (5 bases). Per the germline V gene, CDR1 is LNHNV and CDR2 is YYDKDF (reference sequence). Trimming left V 0 bases short and J 2 bases short, with 14 bases between. This CDR3 has 16 residues. The CDR3 is CATSRDKASFTYEQYF. The CDR3 bases that were read are TGTGCCACCAGCAGAGATAAGGCTAGCTTTACCTACGAG. Full variable domain (remainder filled in from reference TRBV15 and TRBJ2-7): DAMVIQNPRYQVTQFGKPVTLSCSQTLNHNVMYWYQQKSSQAPKLLFHYYDKDFNNEADTPDNFQSRRPNTSFCFLDIRSPGLGDTAMYLCATSRDKASFTYEQYFGPGTRLTVT.

Turning to this clone: Sequencing ends 3 residues short of the CDR3 end; the germline J gene provides the rest. This chain uses TRBV7-9 with TRBJ2-2, with D uncertain. CDR3 length: 13 amino acids. The V end was cut by 0 bases, the J end by 5 bases, with 4 bases between. The V gene's germline CDR1 is SEHNR and CDR2 FQNEAQ (reference sequence). The CDR3 here is CASSLALTGELFF. The part of the CDR3 DNA that was read is TGTGCCAGCAGCTTAGCCCTTACCGGGGAG. Looking up the rest from reference TRBV7-9 and TRBJ2-2 gives the full variable domain: DTGVSQNPRHKITKRGQNVTFRCDPISEHNRLYWYRQTLGQGPEFLTYFQNEAQLEKSRLLSDRFSAERPKGSFSTLEIQRTEQGDSAMYLCASSLALTGELFFGEGSRLTVL.

CDR3 DNA (partial): TGTGCCAGCAGCTTGGCAAAGAACTCGAACACTGAA. As protein: CASSLAKNSNTE. The whole CDR3 sequence is CASSLAKNSNTEAFF. This sequence joins TRBV5-4 and TRBJ1-1; the D is unclear. Read data end 3 residues before the CDR3 end; the end is taken from the germline J gene. The CDR3 is 15 amino acids. Trimming took 0 bases from V and 1 from J, leaving 10 bases between them. Germline values: CDR1 SGHNT, CDR2 YYREEE (reference sequence).

This chain's CDR3 is CSAKTPTDTQYF. CDR3 DNA (partial): TGCAGTGCCAAGACTCCCACAGATACG. The J gene is TRBJ2-3, the V gene TRBV20-1, with unresolved D. The read halts 3 residues ahead of the CDR3 end, with the missing end drawn from the germline J gene. Germline loops: CDR1 DFQATT, CDR2 SNEGSKA (reference sequence). The CDR3 runs to 12 residues. The V end was cut by 6 bases, the J end by 2 bases, with 9 bases between.

Note on this clone: The CDR3 end lies 3 residues beyond the end of the read and is filled in from the germline J gene. The chain joins TRBV2 to TRBJ1-1; D is undetermined. Germline values: CDR1 SNHLY, CDR2 FYNNEI. Deletions cut 8 bases from V and 5 bases from J, with 15 bases between. The CDR3 contains 13 residues. The CDR3 loop reads CASLREEGTEAFF. The part of the CDR3 DNA that was read is TGTGCCAGCCTGCGAGAAGAGGGTACTGAA. Full variable domain (remainder filled in from reference TRBV2 and TRBJ1-1): EPEVTQTPSHQVTQMGQEVILRCVPISNHLYFYWYRQILGQKVEFLVSFYNNEISEKSEIFDDQFSVERPDGSNFTLKIRSTKLEDSAMYFCASLREEGTEAFFGQGTRLTVV.